These 11 T cell receptor beta chains share one sample of origin, sequenced in a study of T cells in Graves' hyperthyroidism and ophthalmopathy. Template material for amplifying TCR beta CDR3 regions consisted of RNA transcripts. A set of HTBI primers served as the primers for a first-round RT-PCR of the TCR CDR3. TCRdb re-called the multiplex PCR reads with MiXCR, one entry per CDR3 protein. The sample consists of some 350,000 distinct CDR3 sequences, about 13% of them appearing once. Sequenced sample: blood. The origin of the receptors is a woman aged 40 to 55 with Graves' ophthalmopathy.

The chain is built from TRBV20-1 and TRBJ2-7; 8 positions agree with TRBD2. The length of the CDR3 is 14 residues. The junction had 7 bases not matched to a gene; V was cut back by 4 bases and J by 2 bases. Looked up from germline, CDR1 is DFQATT and CDR2 is SNEGSKA (reference sequence). Here the CDR3 reads CSAITSGITYEQYF. CDR3 coding DNA: TGCAGTGCTATAACTAGCGGAATAACCTACGAGCAGTACTTC.

There are a few counts of this clonotype. This rearrangement joins TRBV12-3 or TRBV12-4 to TRBJ2-3; tentatively, D is TRBD2 (7 bases). V lost 7 bases, J lost 4 bases, and 33 bases lay in between. CDR3 length: 20 amino acids. CDR3 in amino acids: CASTSGGGGFTGGGADTQYF. The CDR3 nucleotides read TGTGCCAGCACCAGTGGGGGGGGCGGTTTTACGGGGGGAGGGGCAGATACGCAGTATTTT.

This clonotype was recorded a few times. The chain links TRBV12-3 or TRBV12-4 to TRBJ1-2, with D hard to call. Trimming stripped 6 bases from V and 8 bases from J, with 13 bases between. The CDR3 loop spans 12 amino acids. DNA of the CDR3: TGTGCCAGCAGCTACGACCTGGGCGGCTACACCTTC. This codes for CASSYDLGGYTF.

This clonotype was recorded at least ten times. J is TRBJ2-1 and V is TRBV29-1; TRBD1 matches at 8 bases. The CDR3 consists of 14 residues. Germline V gene data show CDR1 as SQVTM and CDR2 as ANQGSEA. The J segment lost 9 bases and the V segment lost 0 bases, leaving 7 bases of the junction unmatched. The CDR3 DNA reads TGCAGCGTTGAAGAAGGCTCAGGGGGCAGTGAGCAGTTCTTC. This codes for CSVEEGSGGSEQFF.

This clonotype was observed at least ten times. The chain links TRBV28 to TRBJ2-7, with D tentatively TRBD1 (6 bases). V was trimmed by 1 base and J by 5 bases, leaving 24 bases between them. In germline, CDR1 is MDHEN, CDR2 SYDVKM. The CDR3 sequence is 18 residues long. The CDR3 DNA reads as TGTGCCAGCAGTTTATCAGACAGGTTCCTGAGGATGGACCACGAGCAGTACTTC. Residues: CASSLSDRFLRMDHEQYF.

Many counts were recorded for this clonotype. This sequence joins TRBV6-1 and TRBJ1-1; TRBD1 is a possible D gene (6 bases). CDR1 and CDR2 from the germline V gene are MNHNS and SASEGT. CDR3 length: 13 amino acids. V was shortened by 6 bases and J by 0 bases, with 8 bases between the two germline ends. The CDR3 region is CASRDRLNTEAFF. The CDR3 DNA sequence: TGTGCCAGCAGAGACAGGCTGAACACTGAAGCTTTCTTT.

This clonotype was seen a handful of times. This chain uses TRBV27 with TRBJ1-2; D unclear. The ends were cut back, 4 bases at V and 5 bases at J, with 11 bases in the middle. The CDR3 is 13 amino acids. Germline V gives CDR1 MNHEY, CDR2 SMNVEV (reference sequence). In DNA form, the CDR3 reads TGTGCCAGCAGTTCCGGGGTGGGGTATGGCTACACCTTC. Translation gives CASSSGVGYGYTF.

This clonotype was counted at least ten times. The J gene is TRBJ2-1, the V gene TRBV6-1; 12 bases are a match to TRBD2. With V trimmed by 6 bases and J by 8 bases, 14 bases remained unmatched. In germline, CDR1 is MNHNS, CDR2 SASEGT. There are 17 residues in the CDR3. The CDR3 nucleotides read TGTGCCAGCAGGAATCAGTGGCTAGCGGGAGGGTCGGATGAGCAGTTCTTC. This codes for CASRNQWLAGGSDEQFF.

This clonotype has ten or more counts. The CDR3, as DNA: TGTGCCAGCAGTTTAAGGGCCTCCCGGAATCAGCCCCAGCATTTT. Translated, it gives CASSLRASRNQPQHF. The chain links TRBV12-3 or TRBV12-4 to TRBJ1-5; D remains unclear. V was pared by 2 bases and J by 4 bases, with 12 bases between. The CDR3 runs to 15 residues.

This clonotype has just one count. Possible read error: a much larger clone is one base away. The V call is TRBV13, the J call TRBJ2-5, with unresolved D. V lost 3 bases to trimming and J lost 3 bases, with 8 bases between them. The CDR3 contains 13 residues. CDR1 and CDR2 from the germline V gene are PRHDT and FYEKMQ (reference sequence). CDR3 in amino acids: CASSLPAEETQYF. In nucleotides, the CDR3 is TGTGCCAGCAGCTTGCCAGCTGAAGAGACCCAGTACTTC. The complete variable domain, with remaining parts taken from reference TRBV13 and TRBJ2-5, reads AAGVIQSPRHLIKEKRETATLKCYPIPRHDTVYWYQQGPGQDPQFLISFYEKMQSDKGSIPDRFSAQQFSDYHSELNMSSLELGDSALYFCASSLPAEETQYFGPGTRLLVL.

This clonotype has only a few counts. V and J are TRBV12-3 or TRBV12-4 and TRBJ2-7; 8 bases match TRBD2. CDR3 size: 17 residues. The ends lost 2 bases at V and 3 bases at J; junction bases unmatched: 12. This CDR3 reads CASSLFHGGVWGYEQYF. DNA of the CDR3: TGTGCCAGCAGTTTATTTCACGGGGGGGTTTGGGGCTACGAGCAGTACTTC.